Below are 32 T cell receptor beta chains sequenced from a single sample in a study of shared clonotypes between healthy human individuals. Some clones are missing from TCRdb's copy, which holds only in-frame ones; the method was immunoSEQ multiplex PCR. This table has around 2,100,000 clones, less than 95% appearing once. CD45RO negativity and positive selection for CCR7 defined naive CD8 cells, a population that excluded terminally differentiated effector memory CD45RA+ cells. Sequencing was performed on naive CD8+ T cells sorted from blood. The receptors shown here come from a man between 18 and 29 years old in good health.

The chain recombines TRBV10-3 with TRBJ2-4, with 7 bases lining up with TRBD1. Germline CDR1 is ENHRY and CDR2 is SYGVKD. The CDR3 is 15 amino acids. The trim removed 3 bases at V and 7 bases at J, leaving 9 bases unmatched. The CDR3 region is CAISEWQGDDNIQYF. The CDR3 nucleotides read TGTGCCATCAGTGAATGGCAGGGGGATGATAACATTCAGTACTTC.

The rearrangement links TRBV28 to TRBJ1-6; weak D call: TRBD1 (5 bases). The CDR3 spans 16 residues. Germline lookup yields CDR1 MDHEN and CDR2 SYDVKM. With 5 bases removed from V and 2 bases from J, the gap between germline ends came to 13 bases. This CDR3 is CASSPRTGPYNSPLHF. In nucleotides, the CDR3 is TGTGCCAGCAGTCCTAGAACGGGGCCCTATAATTCACCCCTCCACTTT.

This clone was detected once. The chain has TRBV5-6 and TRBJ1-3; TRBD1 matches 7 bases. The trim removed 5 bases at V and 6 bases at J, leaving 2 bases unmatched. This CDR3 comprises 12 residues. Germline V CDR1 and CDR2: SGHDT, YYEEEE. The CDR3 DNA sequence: TGTGCCAGCAGTGGACAGGAAAACACCATATATTTT. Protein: CASSGQENTIYF.

Here the CDR3 reads CASSLHSPGDSFSYEQYF. DNA for the CDR3: TGTGCCAGTAGTCTCCACTCCCCCGGGGACAGTTTTTCCTACGAGCAGTACTTC. The V and J genes are TRBV19 and TRBJ2-7; 7 bases fit TRBD1. The junction had 17 bases not matched to a gene; V was cut back by 5 bases and J by 1 base. CDR1 is LNHDA, CDR2 SQIVND, per germline (reference sequence). This CDR3 is built from 18 residues.

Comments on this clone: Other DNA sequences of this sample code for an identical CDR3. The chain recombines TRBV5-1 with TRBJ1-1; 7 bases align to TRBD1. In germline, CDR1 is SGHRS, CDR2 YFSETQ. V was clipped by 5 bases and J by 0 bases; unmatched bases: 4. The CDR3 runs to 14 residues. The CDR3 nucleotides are TGCGCCAGCAGTTTGACAGGGTTGAACACTGAAGCTTTCTTT. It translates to CASSLTGLNTEAFF.

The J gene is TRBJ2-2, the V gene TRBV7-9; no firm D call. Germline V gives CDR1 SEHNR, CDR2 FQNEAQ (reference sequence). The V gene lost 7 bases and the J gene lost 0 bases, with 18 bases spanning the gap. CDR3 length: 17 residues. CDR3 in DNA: TGTGCCAGCATGCGGTCCTCCGGCACTCCGAACACCGGGGAGCTGTTTTTT. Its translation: CASMRSSGTPNTGELFF.

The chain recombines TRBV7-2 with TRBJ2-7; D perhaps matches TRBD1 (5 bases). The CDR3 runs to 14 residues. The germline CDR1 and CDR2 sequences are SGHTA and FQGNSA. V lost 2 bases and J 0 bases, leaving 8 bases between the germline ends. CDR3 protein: CASSLTDSSYEQYF. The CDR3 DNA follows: TGTGCCAGCAGCTTAACTGACAGCTCCTACGAGCAGTACTTC.

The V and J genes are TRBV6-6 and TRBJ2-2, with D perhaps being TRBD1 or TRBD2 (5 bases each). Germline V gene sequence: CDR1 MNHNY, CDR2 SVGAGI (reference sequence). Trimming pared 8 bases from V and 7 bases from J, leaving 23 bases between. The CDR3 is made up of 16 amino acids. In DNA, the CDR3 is TGTGCCAGCTGCCTCCAACAGGTCGGGGATTTCGGGGAGCTGTTTTTT. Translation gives CASCLQQVGDFGELFF.

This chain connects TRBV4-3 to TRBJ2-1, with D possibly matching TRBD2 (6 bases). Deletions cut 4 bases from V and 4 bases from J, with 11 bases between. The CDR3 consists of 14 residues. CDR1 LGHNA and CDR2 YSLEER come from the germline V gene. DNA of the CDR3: TGCGCCAGCAGCCCCGGACTACATTACAATGAGCAGTTCTTC. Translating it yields CASSPGLHYNEQFF.

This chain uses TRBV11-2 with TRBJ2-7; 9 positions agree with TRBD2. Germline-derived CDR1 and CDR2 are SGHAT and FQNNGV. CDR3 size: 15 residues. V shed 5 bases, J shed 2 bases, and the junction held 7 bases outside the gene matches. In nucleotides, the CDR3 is TGTGCCAGCAGCCCCATACTAGCGGGCCCCTACGAGCAGTACTTC. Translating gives CASSPILAGPYEQYF.

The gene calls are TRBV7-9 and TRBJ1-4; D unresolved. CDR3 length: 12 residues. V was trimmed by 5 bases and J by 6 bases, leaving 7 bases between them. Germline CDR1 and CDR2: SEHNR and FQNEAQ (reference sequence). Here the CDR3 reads CASSGSDEKLFF. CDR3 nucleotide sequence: TGTGCCAGCAGCGGGTCGGATGAAAAACTGTTTTTT.

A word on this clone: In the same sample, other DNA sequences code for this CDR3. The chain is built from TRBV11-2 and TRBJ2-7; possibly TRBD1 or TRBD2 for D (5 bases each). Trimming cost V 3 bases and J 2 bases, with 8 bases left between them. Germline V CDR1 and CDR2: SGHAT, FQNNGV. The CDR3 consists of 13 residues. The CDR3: CASSLGPAYEQYF. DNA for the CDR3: TGTGCCAGCAGCTTGGGACCCGCCTACGAGCAGTACTTC. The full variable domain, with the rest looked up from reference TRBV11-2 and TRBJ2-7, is EAGVAQSPRYKIIEKRQSVAFWCNPISGHATLYWYQQILGQGPKLLIQFQNNGVVDDSQLPKDRFSAERLKGVDSTLKIQPAKLEDSAVYLCASSLGPAYEQYFGPGTRLTVT.

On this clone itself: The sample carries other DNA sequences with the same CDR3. CDR3 nucleotide sequence: TGTGCCAGCAGCTTAGACAGATCTGAAGCTTTCTTT. As protein: CASSLDRSEAFF. This rearrangement joins TRBV11-2 to TRBJ1-1, with D unresolved. The CDR3 sequence is 12 residues long. Trimming pared 0 bases from V and 6 bases from J, leaving 5 bases between. Germline V gene data show CDR1 as SGHAT and CDR2 as FQNNGV.

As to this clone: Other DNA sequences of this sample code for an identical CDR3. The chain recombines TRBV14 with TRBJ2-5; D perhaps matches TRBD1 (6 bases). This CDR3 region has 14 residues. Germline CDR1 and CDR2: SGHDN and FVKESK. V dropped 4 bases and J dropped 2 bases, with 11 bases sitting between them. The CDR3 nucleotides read TGTGCCAGCAGCCCTTGGACAGCTCAAGAGACCCAGTACTTC. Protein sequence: CASSPWTAQETQYF.

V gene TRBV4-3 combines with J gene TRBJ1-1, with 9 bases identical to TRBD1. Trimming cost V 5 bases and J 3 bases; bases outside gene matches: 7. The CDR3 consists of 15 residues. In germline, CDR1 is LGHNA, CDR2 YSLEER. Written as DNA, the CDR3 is TGCGCCAGCAGCAAAGCGACAGGGGGTGACACTGAAGCTTTCTTT. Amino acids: CASSKATGGDTEAFF.

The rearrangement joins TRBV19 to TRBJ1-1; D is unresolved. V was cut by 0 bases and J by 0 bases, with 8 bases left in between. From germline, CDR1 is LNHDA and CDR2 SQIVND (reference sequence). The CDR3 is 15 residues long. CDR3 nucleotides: TGTGCCAGTAGTATAGACTGGCAGGTGAACACTGAAGCTTTCTTT. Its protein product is CASSIDWQVNTEAFF.

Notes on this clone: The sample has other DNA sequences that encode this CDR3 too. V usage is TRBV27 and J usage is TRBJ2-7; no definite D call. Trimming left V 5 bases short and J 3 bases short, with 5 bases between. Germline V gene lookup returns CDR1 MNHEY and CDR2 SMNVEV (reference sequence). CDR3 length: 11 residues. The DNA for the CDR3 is TGTGCCAGCAGTATGGGCTACGAGCAGTACTTC. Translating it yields CASSMGYEQYF.

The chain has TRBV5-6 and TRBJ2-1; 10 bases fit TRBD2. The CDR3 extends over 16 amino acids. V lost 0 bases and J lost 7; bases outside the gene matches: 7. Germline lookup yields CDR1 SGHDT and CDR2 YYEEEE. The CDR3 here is CASSLGAGGPGNEQFF. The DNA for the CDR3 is TGTGCCAGCAGCTTGGGAGCGGGGGGGCCGGGTAATGAGCAGTTCTTC. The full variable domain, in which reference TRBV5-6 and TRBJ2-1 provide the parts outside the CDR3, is DAGVTQSPTHLIKTRGQQVTLRCSPKSGHDTVSWYQQALGQGPQFIFQYYEEEERQRGNFPDRFSGHQFPNYSSELNVNALLLGDSALYLCASSLGAGGPGNEQFFGPGTRLTVL.

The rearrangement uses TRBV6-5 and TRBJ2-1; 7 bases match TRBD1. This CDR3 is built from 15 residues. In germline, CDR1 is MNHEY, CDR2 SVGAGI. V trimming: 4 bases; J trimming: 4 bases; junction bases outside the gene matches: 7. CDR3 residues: CASSSGGPLYNEQFF. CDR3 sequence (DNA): TGTGCCAGCAGTTCAGGGGGACCGCTTTACAATGAGCAGTTCTTC.

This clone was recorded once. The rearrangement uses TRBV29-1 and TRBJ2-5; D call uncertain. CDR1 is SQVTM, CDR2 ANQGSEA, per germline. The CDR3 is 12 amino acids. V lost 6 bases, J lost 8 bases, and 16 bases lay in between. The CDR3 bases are TGCAGCGTCGATACCCTTAAAGGCACCCAGTACTTC. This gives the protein CSVDTLKGTQYF. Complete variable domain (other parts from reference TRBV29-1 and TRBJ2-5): SAVISQKPSRDICQRGTSLTIQCQVDSQVTMMFWYRQQPGQSLTLIATANQGSEATYESGFVIDKFPISRPNLTFSTLTVSNMSPEDSSIYLCSVDTLKGTQYFGPGTRLLVL.

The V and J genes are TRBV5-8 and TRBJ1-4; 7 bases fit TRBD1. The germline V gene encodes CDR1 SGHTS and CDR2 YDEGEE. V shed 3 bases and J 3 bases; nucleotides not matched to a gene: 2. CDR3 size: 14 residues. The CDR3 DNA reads TGTGCCAGCAGCTCCGGGACAGCTAATGAAAAACTGTTTTTT. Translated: CASSSGTANEKLFF.

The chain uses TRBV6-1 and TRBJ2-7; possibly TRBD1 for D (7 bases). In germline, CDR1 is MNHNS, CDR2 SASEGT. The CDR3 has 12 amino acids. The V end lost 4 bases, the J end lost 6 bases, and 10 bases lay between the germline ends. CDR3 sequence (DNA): TGTGCCAGCAGTGGACAGGGAGGCGAGCAGTACTTC. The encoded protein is CASSGQGGEQYF.

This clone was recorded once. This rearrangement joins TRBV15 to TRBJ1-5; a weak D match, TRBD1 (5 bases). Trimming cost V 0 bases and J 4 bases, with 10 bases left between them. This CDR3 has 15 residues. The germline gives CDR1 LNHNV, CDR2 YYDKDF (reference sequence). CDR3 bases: TGTGCCACCAGCAGAGATCTCGCAGGGAATCAGCCCCAGCATTTT. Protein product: CATSRDLAGNQPQHF.

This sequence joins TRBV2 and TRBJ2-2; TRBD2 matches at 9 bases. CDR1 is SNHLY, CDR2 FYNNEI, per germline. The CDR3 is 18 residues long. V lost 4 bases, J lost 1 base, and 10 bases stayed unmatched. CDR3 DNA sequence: TGTGCCAGCAGTGGGGACCCGACTAGCGGTGAGAACACCGGGGAGCTGTTTTTT. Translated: CASSGDPTSGENTGELFF. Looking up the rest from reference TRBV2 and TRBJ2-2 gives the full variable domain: EPEVTQTPSHQVTQMGQEVILRCVPISNHLYFYWYRQILGQKVEFLVSFYNNEISEKSEIFDDQFSVERPDGSNFTLKIRSTKLEDSAMYFCASSGDPTSGENTGELFFGEGSRLTVL.

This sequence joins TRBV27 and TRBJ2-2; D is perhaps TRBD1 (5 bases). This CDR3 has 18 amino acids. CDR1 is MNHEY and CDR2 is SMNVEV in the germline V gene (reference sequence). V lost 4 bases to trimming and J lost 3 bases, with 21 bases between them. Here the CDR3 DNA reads TGTGCCAGCAGTTCGCCGACAGATTCAGAAGAATACACCGGGGAGCTGTTTTTT. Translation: CASSSPTDSEEYTGELFF.

In nucleotides, the CDR3 is TGTGCCTGGAGTTACGGGGCGGGGACAGGGGATTTCCAGTACTTC. It specifies CAWSYGAGTGDFQYF. V and J are TRBV30 and TRBJ2-5; 10 nucleotides match TRBD1. Germline V gene sequence: CDR1 GTSNPN, CDR2 SVGIG (reference sequence). With 2 bases clipped from V and 10 bases from J, the junction kept 13 bases outside the gene matches. The CDR3 is 15 amino acids. Complete variable domain (other parts from reference TRBV30 and TRBJ2-5): SQTIHQWPATLVQPVGSPLSLECTVEGTSNPNLYWYRQAAGRGLQLLFYSVGIGQISSEVPQNLSASRPQDRQFILSSKKLLLSDSGFYLCAWSYGAGTGDFQYFGPGTRLLVL.

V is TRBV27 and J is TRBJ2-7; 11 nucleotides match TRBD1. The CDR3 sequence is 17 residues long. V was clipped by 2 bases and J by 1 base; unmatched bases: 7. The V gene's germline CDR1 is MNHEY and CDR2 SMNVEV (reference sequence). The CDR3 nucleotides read TGTGCCAGCAGTTTAGCCCTCGGGACAGGGGGGTCCTACGAGCAGTACTTC. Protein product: CASSLALGTGGSYEQYF.

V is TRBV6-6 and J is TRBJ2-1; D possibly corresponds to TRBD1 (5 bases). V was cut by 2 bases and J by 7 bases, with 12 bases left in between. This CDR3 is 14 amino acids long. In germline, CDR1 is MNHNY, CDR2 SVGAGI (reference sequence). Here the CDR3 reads CASSYGAGSNEQFF. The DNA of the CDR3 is TGTGCCAGCAGTTACGGGGCAGGGTCGAATGAGCAGTTCTTC.

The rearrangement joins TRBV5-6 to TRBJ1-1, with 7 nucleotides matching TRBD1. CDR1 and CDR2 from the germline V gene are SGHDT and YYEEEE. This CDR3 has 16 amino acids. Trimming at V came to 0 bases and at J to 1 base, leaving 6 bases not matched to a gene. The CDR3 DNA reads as TGTGCCAGCAGCTTGGCCATAGGGGGCGCGAACACTGAAGCTTTCTTT. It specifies CASSLAIGGANTEAFF. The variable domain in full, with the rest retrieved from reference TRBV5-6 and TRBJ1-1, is DAGVTQSPTHLIKTRGQQVTLRCSPKSGHDTVSWYQQALGQGPQFIFQYYEEEERQRGNFPDRFSGHQFPNYSSELNVNALLLGDSALYLCASSLAIGGANTEAFFGQGTRLTVV.

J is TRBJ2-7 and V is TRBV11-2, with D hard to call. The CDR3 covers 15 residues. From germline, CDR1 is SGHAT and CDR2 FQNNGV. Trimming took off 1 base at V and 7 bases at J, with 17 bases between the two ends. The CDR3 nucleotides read TGTGCCAGCAGCTTAGCGTTAGGATTGGGGAATGAGCAGTACTTC. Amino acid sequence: CASSLALGLGNEQYF.

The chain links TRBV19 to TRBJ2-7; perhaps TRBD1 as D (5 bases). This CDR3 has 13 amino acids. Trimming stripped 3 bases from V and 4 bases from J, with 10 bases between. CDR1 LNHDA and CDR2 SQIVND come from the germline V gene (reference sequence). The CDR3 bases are TGTGCCAGTAGTATTAAGGGGAAGTACGAGCAGTACTTC. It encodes CASSIKGKYEQYF. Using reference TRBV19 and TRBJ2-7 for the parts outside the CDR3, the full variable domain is DGGITQSPKYLFRKEGQNVTLSCEQNLNHDAMYWYRQDPGQGLRLIYYSQIVNDFQKGDIAEGYSVSREKKESFPLTVTSAQKNPTAFYLCASSIKGKYEQYFGPGTRLTVT.

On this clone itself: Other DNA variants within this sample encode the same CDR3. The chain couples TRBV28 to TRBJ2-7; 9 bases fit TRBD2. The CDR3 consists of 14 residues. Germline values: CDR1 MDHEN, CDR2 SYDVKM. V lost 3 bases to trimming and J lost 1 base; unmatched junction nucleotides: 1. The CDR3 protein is CASSFSGGSYEQYF. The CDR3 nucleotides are TGTGCCAGCAGTTTTAGCGGGGGTTCCTACGAGCAGTACTTC. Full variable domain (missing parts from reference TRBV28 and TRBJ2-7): DVKVTQSSRYLVKRTGEKVFLECVQDMDHENMFWYRQDPGLGLRLIYFSYDVKMKEKGDIPEGYSVSREKKERFSLILESASTNQTSMYLCASSFSGGSYEQYFGPGTRLTVT.